These 8 T cell receptor beta chains were all obtained from the same sample, sequenced in a study of blood T cells in healthy people across ages. A second PCR, run for about 7 to 12 cycles, used a sample-barcoded 5' primer plus a J-beta primer mix. One entry per CDR3 protein results from TCRdb running MiXCR on the 5' RACE reads. The sample holds approximately 790,000 distinct CDR3 sequences; 62% are singletons and the top ten take about 30%. Sequencing used blood. The receptors derive from a young man in good health.

The V gene is TRBV2, the J gene TRBJ1-1; no definite D call. CDR3 length: 15 residues. Trimming cost V 2 bases and J 2 bases, with 12 bases left between them. Germline V gene data show CDR1 as SNHLY and CDR2 as FYNNEI. Here the CDR3 reads CASSERREVNTEAFF. CDR3 in DNA: TGTGCCAGCAGTGAACGAAGGGAGGTTAACACTGAAGCTTTCTTT.

This clonotype occurred once. The V and J genes are TRBV15 and TRBJ1-1; D unclear. Germline lookup yields CDR1 LNHNV and CDR2 YYDKDF (reference sequence). CDR3 size: 14 residues. Trimming stripped 4 bases from V and 5 bases from J, with 14 bases between. The CDR3 is CATSKAGEITEAFF. The CDR3 coding sequence is TGTGCCACCAGCAAAGCGGGAGAGATAACTGAAGCTTTCTTT.

The chain joins TRBV5-4 to TRBJ1-2; D is ambiguous. The V end was cut by 4 bases, the J end by 4 bases, with 20 bases between. The germline V gene has CDR1 SGHNT and CDR2 YYREEE (reference sequence). This CDR3 region has 16 residues. The CDR3: CASSAPRGEAAYGYTF. In DNA, the CDR3 is TGTGCCAGCAGCGCCCCCCGCGGGGAAGCTGCCTATGGCTACACCTTC.

This chain links TRBV18 with TRBJ1-2; no clear D. CDR1 is KGHSH and CDR2 is LQKENI in the germline V gene. The CDR3 contains 16 residues. Trimming took 1 base from V and 7 from J, leaving 19 bases between them. CDR3 in amino acids: CASSPLALRAASGYTF. Written as DNA, the CDR3 is TGTGCCAGCTCACCACTCGCTTTGAGGGCAGCGAGTGGCTACACCTTC.

This chain connects TRBV4-3 to TRBJ1-6; no reliable D call. The germline V and J ends were trimmed by 0 bases and 6 bases, with 6 bases remaining between them. Germline loops: CDR1 LGHNA, CDR2 YSLEER. The CDR3 is 14 residues long. This chain's CDR3 is CASSQDQFNSPLHF. CDR3 nucleotide sequence: TGCGCCAGCAGCCAAGATCAATTTAATTCACCCCTCCACTTT.

The rearrangement links TRBV6-5 to TRBJ2-3, with a tentative D call TRBD2 (5 bases). This CDR3 region has 15 residues. Trimming shortened V by 6 bases and J by 1 base, and 14 bases separated the two germline ends. Germline CDR1 reads MNHEY; CDR2 reads SVGAGI. CDR3 sequence (DNA): TGTGCCAGCAGCGACTACACGCGGCGCACAGATACGCAGTATTTT. This encodes CASSDYTRRTDTQYF.

V gene TRBV6-1 combines with J gene TRBJ2-5; D uncertain. Deletions cut 4 bases from V and 2 bases from J, with 17 bases between. Germline loops: CDR1 MNHNS, CDR2 SASEGT. This CDR3 has 16 amino acids. The CDR3 spells CASSVKVSHYQETQYF. CDR3 nucleotide sequence: TGTGCCAGCAGTGTGAAGGTCAGTCACTATCAAGAGACCCAGTACTTC.

This sequence joins TRBV5-1 and TRBJ2-1; a weak D match, TRBD2 (7 bases). Germline V CDR1 and CDR2: SGHRS, YFSETQ. Trimming left V 6 bases short and J 6 bases short, with 22 bases between. The CDR3 covers 16 residues. CDR3 protein: CASTPGGRGYLNEQFF. CDR3 bases: TGCGCCAGCACTCCGGGGGGCCGGGGATACCTCAATGAGCAGTTCTTC.